This entry features one T cell receptor (beta chain) sequence. This sample is drawn from a study of blood T cells in healthy people across ages. The authors ran a second PCR of 7 to 11 cycles using a sample-barcoded 5' primer and a J-beta primer mix. Each CDR3 protein gets one entry after TCRdb re-called the 5' RACE reads with MiXCR. The sample records some 710,000 distinct CDR3 sequences, around 45% being singletons. This TCR was sampled from a man older than 75 in good health. Sample: blood.

The CDR3 bases are TGTGCCAGCAGGGATCAGACTAGCGGGAGACGGGATGAGCAGTTCTTC. It encodes CASRDQTSGRRDEQFF. The chain couples TRBV12-3 or TRBV12-4 to TRBJ2-1; TRBD2 matches 12 bases. J lost 8 bases, V lost 6 bases, and 11 bases had no gene match. This CDR3 has 16 residues.